This T cell receptor (beta chain) was profiled in a study of CD8 T cell repertoires and HIV-1 epitope variants. On the study more broadly: Tested: three Gag epitope families, Nef HW9 and YT9.

The CDR3 runs 14 residues. CDR1 and CDR2 (germline): MDHEN, SYDVKM. With 5 bases clipped from V and 6 bases from J, the junction kept 9 bases outside the gene matches. This clone was recorded a few times. Its antigen is still unknown. Libraries were prepared by immunoSEQ multiplex PCR; TCRdb keeps only in-frame clonotypes and omits some of them. The sample consists of 2,000 to 2,500 clones, 65% of them appearing once. This receptor was taken from a male donor with HIV. The sample consisted of cultured CD8+ T cells derived from PBMCs. The rearrangement joins TRBV28 to TRBJ2-7, with 8 bases matching TRBD2. The CDR3 is CASSPEAGVSEQYF. In DNA, the CDR3 is TGTGCCAGCAGTCCGGAAGCGGGAGTAAGCGAGCAGTACTTC.